The 14 T cell receptor beta chains listed next were all sequenced from one sample in a study of cytomegalovirus exposure and HLA in healthy donors. Primers for the PCR totalled 60 Vbeta and 13 Jbeta. Data came from immunoSEQ multiplex PCR; TCRdb stores just in-frame clones and leaves some out. This repertoire shows about 82,000 clones, about two thirds found once; its top ten account for about a fifth. Specimen: PBMCs. These receptors all come from a woman in her forties or fifties in good health and CMV-seropositive.

The gene calls are TRBV10-2 and TRBJ1-3; D unclear. CDR1 WSHSY and CDR2 SAAADI come from the germline V gene. CDR3 length equals 14 residues. Trimming took 9 bases from V and 6 from J, leaving 18 bases between them. As DNA, the CDR3 is TGCGCCAGTACCCCCAGGATAAATGAAAACACCATATATTTT. Its translation: CASTPRINENTIYF.

This clone has just a few counts. The chain is built from TRBV6-5 and TRBJ2-4; D may be TRBD1 (5 bases). There are 11 residues in the CDR3. The germline gives CDR1 MNHEY, CDR2 SVGAGI. V lost 6 bases and J 5 bases, leaving 5 bases between the germline ends. The CDR3 sequence: CASSRENIQYF. DNA for the CDR3: TGTGCCAGCAGCAGGGAAAACATTCAGTACTTC.

The chain recombines TRBV7-2 with TRBJ1-5; TRBD1 aligns across 7 bases. Germline V lookup: CDR1 SGHTA, CDR2 FQGNSA. This CDR3 spans 16 amino acids. V was pared by 6 bases and J by 3 bases, with 11 bases of the junction left unmatched. CDR3 bases: TGTGCCAGCAGAATTGACAGGGACGTCTTCAATCAGCCCCAGCATTTT. Amino acids: CASRIDRDVFNQPQHF.

This chain joins TRBV2 and TRBJ1-1; unclear D gene. Germline V gene sequence: CDR1 SNHLY, CDR2 FYNNEI. V gave up 1 base and J gave up 1 base, with 4 bases separating them. The CDR3 totals 13 residues. CDR3 residues: CASSEGRNTEAFF. The CDR3 region has the DNA TGTGCCAGCAGTGAAGGTCGGAACACTGAAGCTTTCTTT. The full variable domain, with the rest looked up from reference TRBV2 and TRBJ1-1, is EPEVTQTPSHQVTQMGQEVILRCVPISNHLYFYWYRQILGQKVEFLVSFYNNEISEKSEIFDDQFSVERPDGSNFTLKIRSTKLEDSAMYFCASSEGRNTEAFFGQGTRLTVV.

In the case of this clone: Because it lacks the conserved phenylalanine or tryptophan at the end, this CDR3 is likely a read error. The chain uses TRBV7-9 and TRBJ2-7, with TRBD2 matching 8 bases. From germline, CDR1 is SEHNR and CDR2 FQNEAQ (reference sequence). This CDR3 is 16 amino acids long. V lost 5 bases and J lost 0; bases outside the gene matches: 9. In DNA, the CDR3 is TGTGCCAGCAGCAAGGCGGGTAGCGGGGCCTCCTACGAGCAGTACCTC. Encoded protein: CASSKAGSGASYEQYL.

V and J are TRBV7-2 and TRBJ1-1; D is unclear. Looked up from germline, CDR1 is SGHTA and CDR2 is FQGNSA. CDR3 length: 13 amino acids. Between the trimmed V and J ends, which lost 4 bases and 3 bases, there was a span of 9 bases. This CDR3 is CASSSDPYTEAFF. The CDR3 DNA follows: TGTGCCAGCAGCTCAGATCCTTACACTGAAGCTTTCTTT.

This clone was detected only a few times. The chain employs TRBV13 and TRBJ1-2, with no clear D. Germline CDR1 and CDR2: PRHDT and FYEKMQ (reference sequence). The CDR3 is 14 amino acids. V was trimmed by 0 bases and J by 4 bases, leaving 9 bases between them. CDR3: CASSLGTYSYGYTF. DNA for the CDR3: TGTGCCAGCAGCTTAGGCACCTACAGCTATGGCTACACCTTC.

This rearrangement joins TRBV11-3 to TRBJ2-3; 8 bases line up with TRBD2. Germline V gene lookup returns CDR1 SGHNT and CDR2 YENEEA. The CDR3 runs to 14 residues. The V and J ends lost 6 bases and 5 bases, in that order; junction bases with no gene match: 7. The CDR3 is CASSLTSAGDTQYF. The CDR3 nucleotides read TGTGCCAGCAGTCTGACTAGCGCGGGAGATACGCAGTATTTT.

The J gene is TRBJ2-3, the V gene TRBV10-3, with TRBD2 matching 16 bases. The V gene's germline CDR1 is ENHRY and CDR2 SYGVKD. V was clipped by 6 bases and J by 5 bases; unmatched bases: 5. This CDR3 comprises 16 residues. CDR3 coding DNA: TGTGCCATCAGGGGGACTAGCGGGGGGGCGGGAGATACGCAGTATTTT. It is translated as CAIRGTSGGAGDTQYF.

This chain links TRBV7-2 with TRBJ2-7; 11 nucleotides align to TRBD2. The germline CDR1 and CDR2 sequences are SGHTA and FQGNSA. The CDR3 extends over 15 amino acids. J lost 2 bases, V lost 3 bases, and 3 bases had no gene match. The CDR3 nucleotides read TGTGCCAGCAGCTTTACTAGCGGGGGACCCTACGAGCAGTACTTC. Its protein product is CASSFTSGGPYEQYF.

This chain joins TRBV19 and TRBJ2-3; 13 bases are shared with TRBD2. The CDR3 totals 15 residues. J was trimmed by 4 bases and V by 8 bases; bases with no gene match: 6. CDR1 is LNHDA and CDR2 is SQIVND in the germline V gene (reference sequence). As DNA, the CDR3 is TGTGCCAGTGGGCTGACTAGCGGGGGGTCAGATACGCAGTATTTT. Translated: CASGLTSGGSDTQYF.

This chain connects TRBV7-9 to TRBJ2-2, with D perhaps TRBD1 (5 bases). This CDR3 is 14 amino acids long. CDR1 and CDR2 from the germline V gene are SEHNR and FQNEAQ (reference sequence). V gave up 5 bases and J gave up 3 bases, with 10 bases separating them. CDR3 sequence (DNA): TGTGCCAGCAGCCAGACAGTAGACACCGGGGAGCTGTTTTTT. Its protein is CASSQTVDTGELFF.

The J gene is TRBJ1-4, the V gene TRBV15; 9 bases line up with TRBD1. The CDR3 runs to 19 residues. The germline CDR1 and CDR2 sequences are LNHNV and YYDKDF (reference sequence). The J segment lost 7 bases and the V segment lost 3 bases, leaving 18 bases of the junction unmatched. The CDR3 spells CATSSRAARTGEFGEKLFF. CDR3 in DNA: TGTGCCACCAGCAGCCGTGCGGCTCGGACAGGGGAGTTCGGTGAAAAACTGTTTTTT.

The table lists this clone with a few counts. The rearrangement joins TRBV4-3 to TRBJ2-1; 12 bases fit TRBD1. Germline CDR1 reads LGHNA; CDR2 reads YSLEER. The V and J ends lost 0 bases and 8 bases, in that order; junction bases with no gene match: 8. The CDR3 loop spans 17 amino acids. The CDR3 region has the DNA TGCGCCAGCAGCCAAGATTGGGACAGGGGGCGCGGAGATGAGCAGTTCTTC. Residues: CASSQDWDRGRGDEQFF.